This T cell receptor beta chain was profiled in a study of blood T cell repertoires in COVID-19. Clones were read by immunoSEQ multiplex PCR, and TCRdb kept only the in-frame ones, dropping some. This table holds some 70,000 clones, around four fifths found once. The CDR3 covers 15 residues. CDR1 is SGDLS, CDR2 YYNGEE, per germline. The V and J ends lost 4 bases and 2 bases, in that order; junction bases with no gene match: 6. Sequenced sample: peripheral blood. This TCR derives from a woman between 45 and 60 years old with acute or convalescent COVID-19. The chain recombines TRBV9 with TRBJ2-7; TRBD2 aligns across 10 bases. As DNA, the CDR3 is TGTGCCAGCAGCACTGGACTAGCGGACCCCTACGAGCAGTACTTC. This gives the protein CASSTGLADPYEQYF. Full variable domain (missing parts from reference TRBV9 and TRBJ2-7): DSGVTQTPKHLITATGQRVTLRCSPRSGDLSVYWYQQSLDQGLQFLIQYYNGEERAKGNILERFSAQQFPDLHSELNLSSLELGDSALYFCASSTGLADPYEQYFGPGTRLTVT.